This T cell receptor beta chain was sequenced in a study of monozygotic twins with inflammatory bowel disease. Study outcomes and limitations: Telling different T cell subtypes apart from each other was not possible. Extra variability in the repertoires of patients may have come from differing immunosuppressive treatments. It was in IBD patients that TCRbeta diversity (inverse Simpson) was lower than in healthy co-twins.

TCRdb re-analyzed the 5' RACE reads; it lists each CDR3 protein once, without DNA. The table lists fewer than 350,000 distinct CDR3 sequences. Comments on this clonotype: No antigen is known for it.

Germline loops: CDR1 SGHRS, CDR2 YFSETQ. This CDR3 spans 16 amino acids. The chain couples TRBV5-1 to TRBJ1-1. Sequenced sample: blood. The TCR comes from a human donor with ulcerative colitis or Crohn's disease, or a healthy co-twin of an affected twin (not recorded which). The CDR3 here is CASSLQAQGRNTEAFF. Full variable domain (outside the CDR3, taken from reference TRBV5-1 and TRBJ1-1): KAGVTQTPRYLIKTRGQQVTLSCSPISGHRSVSWYQQTPGQGLQFLFEYFSETQRNKGNFPGRFSGRQFSNSRSEMNVSTLELGDSALYLCASSLQAQGRNTEAFFGQGTRLTVV.